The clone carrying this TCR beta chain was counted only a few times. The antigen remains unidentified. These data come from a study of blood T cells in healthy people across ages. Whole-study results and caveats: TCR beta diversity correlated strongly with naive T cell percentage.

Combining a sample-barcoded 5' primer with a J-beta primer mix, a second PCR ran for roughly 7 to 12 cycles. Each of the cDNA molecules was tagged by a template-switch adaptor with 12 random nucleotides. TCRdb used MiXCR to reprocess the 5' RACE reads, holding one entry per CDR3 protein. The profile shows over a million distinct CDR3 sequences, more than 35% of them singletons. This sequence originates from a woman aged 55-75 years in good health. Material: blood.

As DNA, the CDR3 is TGTGCCAGCAGTTTATCACCGGGCAATGAGCAGTTCTTC. It translates to CASSLSPGNEQFF. The chain is built from TRBV12-3 or TRBV12-4 and TRBJ2-1; the D is unclear. Trimming took off 2 bases at V and 6 bases at J, with 8 bases between the two ends. The CDR3 length is 13 residues.